This TCR beta chain appears in the sequencing data of a study of T cells in Graves' hyperthyroidism and ophthalmopathy. The study's findings and limits: Onset of ophthalmopathy came a median 6.5 months after the model predicted it. In the blood, most expanded thyroid clonotypes above 0.001 appeared as well.

The CDR3 spans 14 residues. With 6 bases clipped from V and 8 bases from J, the junction kept 11 bases outside the gene matches. Germline-derived CDR1 and CDR2 are ENHRY and SYGVKD. The TCR beta CDR3 regions underwent amplification using RNA transcripts as the source. HTBI primers drove first-round RT-PCR of the TCR CDR3. A single record per CDR3 protein comes from TCRdb applying MiXCR to the multiplex PCR reads. The sample records about 500,000 distinct CDR3 sequences, 46% being singletons. In the case of this clonotype: Its antigen is still unknown.

Clinical symptoms, serum thyroxine, TRAb, thyroid ultrasound and orbital computed tomography established diagnosis. The specimen sequenced was peripheral blood or thyroid tissue (not recorded which). The V gene is TRBV10-3, the J gene TRBJ1-2, with 8 bases aligning to TRBD1. The receptor's source is an adult woman with Graves' disease, either hyperthyroidism or ophthalmopathy (not recorded which). CDR3 sequence: CAIRLGQGASGYTF. CDR3 sequence (DNA): TGTGCCATCAGGCTCGGACAGGGCGCTTCGGGCTACACCTTC.